The clone carrying this T cell receptor beta chain has at least ten counts. This sample was taken from a study of identical twins. cDNA molecules carried unique molecular identifiers, and template switching added a universal primer site. TCRdb used MiXCR to reprocess the 5' RACE reads, holding one entry per CDR3 protein. The sample consists of hundreds of thousands of distinct CDR3 sequences, around a sixth of them appearing once. The V gene lost 6 bases and the J gene lost 1 base, with 14 bases spanning the gap. Germline CDR1 MNHNS, CDR2 SASEGT. The CDR3 spans 15 residues. This sample also belongs to another study, concerning T cells expressing NK-cell markers. That study reports: Underlying the TCR beta repertoires were sorted CD3+CD56+NKG2C+, CD3+CD56+NKG2C- and CD3+CD56-NKG2C+ T cells.

Material for sequencing was PBMCs. The source of this sequence is a woman aged 18 to 35 in good health. The chain is built from TRBV6-1 and TRBJ2-3; tentative D call: TRBD2 (7 bases). CDR3 protein: CASRGQGGGTDTQYF. The DNA for the CDR3 is TGTGCCAGCAGGGGACAAGGGGGGGGCACAGATACGCAGTATTTT.